This T cell receptor (beta chain) was identified during a study of blood T cell repertoires in COVID-19. Measured with immunoSEQ multiplex PCR; TCRdb has only the in-frame clones, and not every one. This sample carries over 200,000 clones, around four fifths of them seen once, and the ten largest clones take approximately 30%. Unmatched junction bases numbered 6, after V lost 1 base and J lost 6 bases. Germline assignment: CDR1 SGHDT and CDR2 YYEEEE. This CDR3 contains 16 residues. This chain connects TRBV5-6 to TRBJ2-3; 12 bases map to TRBD2. The receptor was derived from a man in his forties with acute or convalescent COVID-19. Material: peripheral blood. CDR3 DNA: TGTGCCAGCAGCTTGAGAATCCTAGCGGGAGGGGATACGCAGTATTTT. Translation gives CASSLRILAGGDTQYF.